The source of this T cell receptor beta chain is a study of post-analysis software for immune sequencing data. At the level of the study: Relapsing-remitting, secondary progressive and progressive-relapsing courses of multiple sclerosis were included. Study-wide results and limits: Under the F measure, samples that were prepared in one batch clustered strongly together. Controls' normalized Chao1 diversity significantly exceeded that of multiple sclerosis patients. Included in a set of four or five TRBV segments more frequent in patients than controls were TRBV5-6, TRBV5-1 and TRBV20-1.

As to this clonotype: As yet, its antigen is unknown.

Unique molecular identifiers had been added to the TCR beta cDNA libraries. T cells numbering roughly 1 to 11 million yielded cDNA molecules that totaled approximately 500,000. TCRdb independently ran MiXCR on the PCR reads; one entry per CDR3 protein. The data hold 600,000 to 700,000 distinct CDR3 sequences, with approximately 59% observed a single time. This CDR3 contains 13 residues. V trimming: 7 bases; J trimming: 8 bases; junction bases outside the gene matches: 7. Germline values: CDR1 MNHEY, CDR2 SMNVEV (reference sequence). Sequences were obtained from blood. The receptor's source is a girl aged 2-10 years with multiple sclerosis. This chain connects TRBV27 to TRBJ2-1; 8 bases are shared with TRBD2. This CDR3 reads CASKASGSYEQFF. In DNA, the CDR3 is TGTGCCAGCAAGGCTAGCGGGTCCTATGAGCAGTTCTTC.